This TCR beta chain originates from a study of tumor-infiltrating lymphocytes in localized non-small cell lung cancer. On the study more broadly: From each patient, both tumor and uninvolved lung, non-adjacent to tumor, were sampled. Regarding the study as a whole: Tumor T-cell fraction was not associated with recurrence-free survival.

The protocol was immunoSEQ multiplex PCR, while the TCRdb copy is restricted to in-frame clones and leaves out a portion. There are 12,000 to 15,000 clones in the sample; roughly 76% occur only once, and 2.6% lies in the top ten. J gave up 2 bases and V 3 bases, and 5 bases lay outside the gene matches. CDR1 SNHLY and CDR2 FYNNEI come from the germline V gene. This CDR3 is built from 15 residues. As to this clone: The target antigen is unknown.

The sample consisted of lung tumor tissue. The V call is TRBV2, the J call TRBJ1-1, with 8 bases that match TRBD1. This receptor was taken from a human donor with non-small cell lung cancer. The CDR3 loop reads CASSDPGQVNTEAFF. CDR3 bases: TGTGCCAGCAGTGACCCGGGACAGGTTAACACTGAAGCTTTCTTT.